One and the same sample provided the 23 T cell receptor beta chains below, sequenced in a study of cytomegalovirus exposure and HLA in healthy donors. The primer mix had 60 Vbeta and 13 Jbeta primers. Assay: immunoSEQ multiplex PCR; the TCRdb copy retains only in-frame clones and omits some. The sample consists of roughly 200,000 clones, approximately 80% of them appearing once. The specimen was PBMCs. Receptor source: a woman in her forties in good health and CMV-seronegative.

J is TRBJ2-7 and V is TRBV30; 7 nucleotides align to TRBD1. V lost 3 bases and J lost 5; bases outside the gene matches: 7. CDR1 is GTSNPN, CDR2 SVGIG, per germline (reference sequence). The CDR3 consists of 13 residues. The CDR3, as DNA: TGTGCCTGGAGCGGACAGGCTTGGAACGAGCAGTACTTC. This sequence encodes CAWSGQAWNEQYF.

The J gene is TRBJ2-1, the V gene TRBV19; 11 positions match TRBD2. CDR3 length equals 15 residues. V was clipped by 5 bases and J by 7 bases; unmatched bases: 7. Germline lookup yields CDR1 LNHDA and CDR2 SQIVND (reference sequence). The CDR3 protein is CASSAWTSGLNEQFF. The DNA of the CDR3 is TGTGCCAGTAGTGCCTGGACTAGCGGGCTAAATGAGCAGTTCTTC.

This clone was observed a single time. The V call is TRBV5-8, the J call TRBJ1-5, with D uncertain. Trimming took 1 base from V and 0 from J, leaving 5 bases between them. The CDR3 has 14 residues. The germline CDR1 and CDR2 sequences are SGHTS and YDEGEE. In DNA, the CDR3 is TGTGCCAGCAGCTTGCGGGATAGCAATCAGCCCCAGCATTTT. Its translation: CASSLRDSNQPQHF.

This chain connects TRBV25-1 to TRBJ1-5; D uncertain. This CDR3 has 12 amino acids. Per germline, CDR1 MGHDK and CDR2 SYGVNS. Trimming took 6 bases from V and 5 from J, leaving 8 bases between them. CDR3 sequence (DNA): TGTGCCAGCAGGGTCGGGGATCAGCCCCAGCATTTT. Translation gives CASRVGDQPQHF.

This chain joins TRBV19 and TRBJ2-4; 9 bases align to TRBD1. Germline V gene sequence: CDR1 LNHDA, CDR2 SQIVND (reference sequence). The CDR3 extends over 17 amino acids. V was clipped by 6 bases and J by 0 bases; unmatched bases: 9. The CDR3 is CASSRTGVSSAKNIQYF. The CDR3, as DNA: TGTGCCAGTAGCCGGACAGGGGTGTCCTCAGCCAAAAACATTCAGTACTTC. The variable domain in full, with the rest retrieved from reference TRBV19 and TRBJ2-4, is DGGITQSPKYLFRKEGQNVTLSCEQNLNHDAMYWYRQDPGQGLRLIYYSQIVNDFQKGDIAEGYSVSREKKESFPLTVTSAQKNPTAFYLCASSRTGVSSAKNIQYFGAGTRLSVL.

This clone appeared a few times. The V gene is TRBV7-9, the J gene TRBJ2-1; 15 positions agree with TRBD2. V shed 3 bases, J shed 5 bases, and the junction held 2 bases outside the gene matches. Germline V CDR1 and CDR2: SEHNR, FQNEAQ (reference sequence). CDR3 size: 16 residues. CDR3: CASSFRTSGGDNEQFF. The CDR3 bases are TGTGCCAGCAGCTTCCGGACTAGCGGGGGGGACAATGAGCAGTTCTTC.

With respect to this clone: Other DNA sequences of this sample code for an identical CDR3. This chain's CDR3 is CASSLGATNTEAFF. The CDR3 DNA sequence: TGTGCCAGCAGCTTAGGGGCCACGAACACTGAAGCTTTCTTT. V is TRBV7-2 and J is TRBJ1-1; D call uncertain. V was cut by 1 base and J by 1 base, with 7 bases left in between. The length of the CDR3 is 14 residues. CDR1 SGHTA and CDR2 FQGNSA come from the germline V gene.

The chain recombines TRBV7-9 with TRBJ2-7; D is uncertain. The CDR3 runs to 14 residues. The V and J ends lost 5 bases and 0 bases respectively, with 11 bases between them. Germline loops: CDR1 SEHNR, CDR2 FQNEAQ (reference sequence). CDR3 bases: TGTGCCAGCAGCCAGACAAGAAGCTCCTACGAGCAGTACTTC. Its translation is CASSQTRSSYEQYF. Full variable domain (outside the CDR3, taken from reference TRBV7-9 and TRBJ2-7): DTGVSQNPRHKITKRGQNVTFRCDPISEHNRLYWYRQTLGQGPEFLTYFQNEAQLEKSRLLSDRFSAERPKGSFSTLEIQRTEQGDSAMYLCASSQTRSSYEQYFGPGTRLTVT.

The chain uses TRBV2 and TRBJ2-2; 7 nucleotides match TRBD1. The CDR3 runs to 12 residues. V lost 5 bases to trimming and J lost 6 bases; unmatched junction nucleotides: 0. Germline CDR1 reads SNHLY; CDR2 reads FYNNEI. DNA for the CDR3: TGTGCCAGCAGTACAGGGGCCGGGGAGCTGTTTTTT. This codes for CASSTGAGELFF. The variable domain in full, with the rest retrieved from reference TRBV2 and TRBJ2-2, is EPEVTQTPSHQVTQMGQEVILRCVPISNHLYFYWYRQILGQKVEFLVSFYNNEISEKSEIFDDQFSVERPDGSNFTLKIRSTKLEDSAMYFCASSTGAGELFFGEGSRLTVL.

This chain links TRBV7-9 with TRBJ2-6; 11 nucleotides agree with TRBD1. CDR1 and CDR2 from the germline V gene are SEHNR and FQNEAQ (reference sequence). J gave up 2 bases and V 5 bases, and 5 bases lay outside the gene matches. The CDR3 loop spans 17 amino acids. This chain's CDR3 is CASSRGQGAAGANVLTF. The CDR3 DNA reads as TGTGCCAGCAGCCGTGGACAGGGGGCAGCTGGGGCCAACGTCCTGACTTTC. The entire variable domain, with the rest obtained from reference TRBV7-9 and TRBJ2-6, is as follows: DTGVSQNPRHKITKRGQNVTFRCDPISEHNRLYWYRQTLGQGPEFLTYFQNEAQLEKSRLLSDRFSAERPKGSFSTLEIQRTEQGDSAMYLCASSRGQGAAGANVLTFGAGSRLTVL.

The J gene is TRBJ2-3, the V gene TRBV7-2; D is ambiguous. The germline gives CDR1 SGHTA, CDR2 FQGNSA. This CDR3 region has 14 residues. Trimming took 1 base from V and 3 from J, leaving 8 bases between them. This chain's CDR3 is CASSLDPGTDTQYF. CDR3 bases: TGTGCCAGCAGCTTAGATCCAGGAACAGATACGCAGTATTTT.

This clone was recorded a few times. V usage is TRBV4-1 and J usage is TRBJ2-1; 11 positions agree with TRBD2. The CDR3 has 14 amino acids. Germline assignment: CDR1 MGHRA and CDR2 YSYEKL. V was pared by 1 base and J by 13 bases, with 6 bases of the junction left unmatched. In nucleotides, the CDR3 is TGCGCCAGCAGCCAAGCCTCGACTAGCGGGAATCAGTTCTTC. It encodes CASSQASTSGNQFF.

The chain recombines TRBV30 with TRBJ2-3; 9 nucleotides align to TRBD2. The V gene's germline CDR1 is GTSNPN and CDR2 SVGIG (reference sequence). V gave up 3 bases and J gave up 3 bases; unmatched junction bases: 4. The length of the CDR3 is 14 residues. The chain's CDR3 is CAWSIAGETDTQYF. For the CDR3, the DNA is TGTGCCTGGAGCATAGCGGGGGAAACAGATACGCAGTATTTT.

The V and J genes are TRBV29-1 and TRBJ2-1; D is possibly TRBD1 (6 bases). Germline values: CDR1 SQVTM, CDR2 ANQGSEA. The V gene lost 1 base and the J gene lost 3 bases, with 10 bases spanning the gap. This CDR3 region has 14 residues. This CDR3 is CSVEVGRGYNEQFF. CDR3 DNA: TGCAGCGTTGAAGTCGGCAGGGGCTACAATGAGCAGTTCTTC.

This clone was picked up one time. The V gene is TRBV25-1, the J gene TRBJ1-6; 8 nucleotides match TRBD1. The CDR3 spans 15 residues. The ends lost 5 bases at V and 7 bases at J; junction bases unmatched: 7. CDR1 and CDR2 (germline): MGHDK, SYGVNS. The CDR3 sequence is CASSHRDRINSPLHF. The CDR3, as DNA: TGTGCCAGCAGTCACCGGGACAGGATCAATTCACCCCTCCACTTT.

This clone was observed a handful of times. The CDR3 DNA sequence: TGTGCCAGCATCCTCGACAGGCACACTGAAGCTTTCTTT. It translates to CASILDRHTEAFF. V gene TRBV6-5 combines with J gene TRBJ1-1, with D possibly TRBD1 on 6 matching bases. The CDR3 runs to 13 residues. The V gene's germline CDR1 is MNHEY and CDR2 SVGAGI. Trimming shortened V by 7 bases and J by 3 bases, and 12 bases separated the two germline ends.

This chain joins TRBV5-8 and TRBJ1-2; D is unclear. Germline V gives CDR1 SGHTS, CDR2 YDEGEE. Trimming removed 6 bases at V and 1 base at J, with 19 bases between. The CDR3 length is 16 residues. The CDR3 here is CASTLQGSGINYGYTF. CDR3 coding DNA: TGTGCCAGCACCTTACAAGGGTCGGGGATTAACTATGGCTACACCTTC.

The V call is TRBV19, the J call TRBJ1-1; a possible D gene is TRBD1 (6 bases). V lost 7 bases and J lost 1, with 13 bases in between. Germline CDR1 reads LNHDA; CDR2 reads SQIVND (reference sequence). This CDR3 contains 14 residues. CDR3 in DNA: TGTGCCAGTACGATAGGGGGGGCGAACACTGAAGCTTTCTTT. It is translated as CASTIGGANTEAFF.

This clone was seen a handful of times. The chain recombines TRBV19 with TRBJ1-1, with a weak D call TRBD1 (5 bases). Germline CDR1 is LNHDA and CDR2 is SQIVND (reference sequence). The CDR3 extends over 14 amino acids. Trimming shortened V by 3 bases and J by 0 bases, and 8 bases separated the two germline ends. The CDR3 region is CASSIPGLNTEAFF. In DNA, the CDR3 is TGTGCCAGTAGTATTCCAGGGTTGAACACTGAAGCTTTCTTT.

This clone has just one count. The genes are TRBV7-2 and TRBJ1-5; maybe TRBD1 (5 bases). The CDR3 length is 15 residues. Looked up from germline, CDR1 is SGHTA and CDR2 is FQGNSA. The V gene lost 1 base and the J gene lost 2 bases, with 9 bases spanning the gap. The CDR3 DNA is TGTGCCAGCAGCTTAGATACAGGAGGCAATCAGCCCCAGCATTTT. Translated: CASSLDTGGNQPQHF. Looking up the rest from reference TRBV7-2 and TRBJ1-5 gives the full variable domain: GAGVSQSPSNKVTEKGKDVELRCDPISGHTALYWYRQSLGQGLEFLIYFQGNSAPDKSGLPSDRFSAERTGGSVSTLTIQRTQQEDSAVYLCASSLDTGGNQPQHFGDGTRLSIL.

This chain uses TRBV25-1 with TRBJ1-2; D unclear. This CDR3 spans 13 amino acids. V lost 4 bases and J lost 4, with 10 bases in between. Germline CDR1 MGHDK, CDR2 SYGVNS. The CDR3 bases are TGTGCCAGCAGTGGGCTGGGGAGCTATGGCTACACCTTC. As protein: CASSGLGSYGYTF.

This sequence joins TRBV5-4 and TRBJ2-1, with 11 bases identical to TRBD2. Germline V gene sequence: CDR1 SGHNT, CDR2 YYREEE (reference sequence). V gave up 3 bases and J gave up 6 bases; unmatched junction bases: 2. CDR3 size: 14 residues. Written as DNA, the CDR3 is TGTGCCAGCAGCTCGACTAGCGGGGCCAATGAGCAGTTCTTC. Encoded protein: CASSSTSGANEQFF.

CDR3 coding DNA: TGTGCCAGCAGCTTAAGTGGCAGGGCTAACACTGAAGCTTTCTTT. Its protein product is CASSLSGRANTEAFF. The V and J genes are TRBV7-3 and TRBJ1-1; D perhaps matches TRBD1 (5 bases). The germline V gene has CDR1 SGHTA and CDR2 FQGTGA. V was trimmed by 1 base and J by 2 bases, leaving 11 bases between them. CDR3 size: 15 residues.